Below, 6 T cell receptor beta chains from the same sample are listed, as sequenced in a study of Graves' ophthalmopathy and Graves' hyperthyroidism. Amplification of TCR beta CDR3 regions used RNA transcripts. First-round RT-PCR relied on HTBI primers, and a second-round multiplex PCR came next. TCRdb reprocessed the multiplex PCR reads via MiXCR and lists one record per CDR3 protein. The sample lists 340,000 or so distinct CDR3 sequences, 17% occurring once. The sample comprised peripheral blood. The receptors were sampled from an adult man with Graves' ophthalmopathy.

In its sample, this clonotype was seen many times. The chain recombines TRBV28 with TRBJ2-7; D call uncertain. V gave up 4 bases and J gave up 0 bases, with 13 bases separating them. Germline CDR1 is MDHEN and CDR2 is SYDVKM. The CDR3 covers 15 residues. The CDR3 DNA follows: TGTGCCAGCAGTTCTATTTCCAGGATCTCCTACGAGCAGTACTTC. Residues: CASSSISRISYEQYF. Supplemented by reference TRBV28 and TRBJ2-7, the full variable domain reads DVKVTQSSRYLVKRTGEKVFLECVQDMDHENMFWYRQDPGLGLRLIYFSYDVKMKEKGDIPEGYSVSREKKERFSLILESASTNQTSMYLCASSSISRISYEQYFGPGTRLTVT.

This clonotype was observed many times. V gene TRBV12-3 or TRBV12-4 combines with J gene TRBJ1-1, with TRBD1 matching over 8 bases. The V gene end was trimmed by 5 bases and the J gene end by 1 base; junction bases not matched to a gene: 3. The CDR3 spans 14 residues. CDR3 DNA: TGTGCCAGCAGTCGACAGGGGACGAACACTGAAGCTTTCTTT. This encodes CASSRQGTNTEAFF.

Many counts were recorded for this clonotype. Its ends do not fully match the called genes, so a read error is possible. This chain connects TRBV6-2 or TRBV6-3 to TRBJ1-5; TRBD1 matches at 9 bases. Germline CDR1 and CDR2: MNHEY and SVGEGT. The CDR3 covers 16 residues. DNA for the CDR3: TGTACCAGCAGTTTACGAGACGGACAGGGGAGGGTAGCCCAGCATTTT. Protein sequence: CTSSLRDGQGRVAQHF.

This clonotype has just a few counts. DNA for the CDR3: TGCGCCAGCAGCTTGGCCTCAGGGTCGGAGACCCAGTACTTC. Its protein is CASSLASGSETQYF. V is TRBV5-1 and J is TRBJ2-5; maybe TRBD1 (5 bases). The V and J ends lost 0 bases and 5 bases respectively, with 11 bases between them. This CDR3 has 14 amino acids. The germline V gene encodes CDR1 SGHRS and CDR2 YFSETQ.

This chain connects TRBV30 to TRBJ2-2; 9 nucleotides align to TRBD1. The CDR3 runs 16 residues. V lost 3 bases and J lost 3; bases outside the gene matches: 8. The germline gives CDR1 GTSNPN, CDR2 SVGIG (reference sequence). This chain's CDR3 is CAWRAGGQGDTGELFF. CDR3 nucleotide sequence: TGTGCCTGGAGGGCTGGGGGACAGGGTGACACCGGGGAGCTGTTTTTT.

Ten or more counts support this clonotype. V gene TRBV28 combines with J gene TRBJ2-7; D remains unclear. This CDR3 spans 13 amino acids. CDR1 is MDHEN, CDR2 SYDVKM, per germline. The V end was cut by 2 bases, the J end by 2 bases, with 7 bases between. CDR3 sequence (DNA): TGTGCCAGCAGTTTACTTAGAGCCTACGAGCAGTACTTC. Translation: CASSLLRAYEQYF. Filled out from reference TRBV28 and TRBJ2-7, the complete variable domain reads DVKVTQSSRYLVKRTGEKVFLECVQDMDHENMFWYRQDPGLGLRLIYFSYDVKMKEKGDIPEGYSVSREKKERFSLILESASTNQTSMYLCASSLLRAYEQYFGPGTRLTVT.